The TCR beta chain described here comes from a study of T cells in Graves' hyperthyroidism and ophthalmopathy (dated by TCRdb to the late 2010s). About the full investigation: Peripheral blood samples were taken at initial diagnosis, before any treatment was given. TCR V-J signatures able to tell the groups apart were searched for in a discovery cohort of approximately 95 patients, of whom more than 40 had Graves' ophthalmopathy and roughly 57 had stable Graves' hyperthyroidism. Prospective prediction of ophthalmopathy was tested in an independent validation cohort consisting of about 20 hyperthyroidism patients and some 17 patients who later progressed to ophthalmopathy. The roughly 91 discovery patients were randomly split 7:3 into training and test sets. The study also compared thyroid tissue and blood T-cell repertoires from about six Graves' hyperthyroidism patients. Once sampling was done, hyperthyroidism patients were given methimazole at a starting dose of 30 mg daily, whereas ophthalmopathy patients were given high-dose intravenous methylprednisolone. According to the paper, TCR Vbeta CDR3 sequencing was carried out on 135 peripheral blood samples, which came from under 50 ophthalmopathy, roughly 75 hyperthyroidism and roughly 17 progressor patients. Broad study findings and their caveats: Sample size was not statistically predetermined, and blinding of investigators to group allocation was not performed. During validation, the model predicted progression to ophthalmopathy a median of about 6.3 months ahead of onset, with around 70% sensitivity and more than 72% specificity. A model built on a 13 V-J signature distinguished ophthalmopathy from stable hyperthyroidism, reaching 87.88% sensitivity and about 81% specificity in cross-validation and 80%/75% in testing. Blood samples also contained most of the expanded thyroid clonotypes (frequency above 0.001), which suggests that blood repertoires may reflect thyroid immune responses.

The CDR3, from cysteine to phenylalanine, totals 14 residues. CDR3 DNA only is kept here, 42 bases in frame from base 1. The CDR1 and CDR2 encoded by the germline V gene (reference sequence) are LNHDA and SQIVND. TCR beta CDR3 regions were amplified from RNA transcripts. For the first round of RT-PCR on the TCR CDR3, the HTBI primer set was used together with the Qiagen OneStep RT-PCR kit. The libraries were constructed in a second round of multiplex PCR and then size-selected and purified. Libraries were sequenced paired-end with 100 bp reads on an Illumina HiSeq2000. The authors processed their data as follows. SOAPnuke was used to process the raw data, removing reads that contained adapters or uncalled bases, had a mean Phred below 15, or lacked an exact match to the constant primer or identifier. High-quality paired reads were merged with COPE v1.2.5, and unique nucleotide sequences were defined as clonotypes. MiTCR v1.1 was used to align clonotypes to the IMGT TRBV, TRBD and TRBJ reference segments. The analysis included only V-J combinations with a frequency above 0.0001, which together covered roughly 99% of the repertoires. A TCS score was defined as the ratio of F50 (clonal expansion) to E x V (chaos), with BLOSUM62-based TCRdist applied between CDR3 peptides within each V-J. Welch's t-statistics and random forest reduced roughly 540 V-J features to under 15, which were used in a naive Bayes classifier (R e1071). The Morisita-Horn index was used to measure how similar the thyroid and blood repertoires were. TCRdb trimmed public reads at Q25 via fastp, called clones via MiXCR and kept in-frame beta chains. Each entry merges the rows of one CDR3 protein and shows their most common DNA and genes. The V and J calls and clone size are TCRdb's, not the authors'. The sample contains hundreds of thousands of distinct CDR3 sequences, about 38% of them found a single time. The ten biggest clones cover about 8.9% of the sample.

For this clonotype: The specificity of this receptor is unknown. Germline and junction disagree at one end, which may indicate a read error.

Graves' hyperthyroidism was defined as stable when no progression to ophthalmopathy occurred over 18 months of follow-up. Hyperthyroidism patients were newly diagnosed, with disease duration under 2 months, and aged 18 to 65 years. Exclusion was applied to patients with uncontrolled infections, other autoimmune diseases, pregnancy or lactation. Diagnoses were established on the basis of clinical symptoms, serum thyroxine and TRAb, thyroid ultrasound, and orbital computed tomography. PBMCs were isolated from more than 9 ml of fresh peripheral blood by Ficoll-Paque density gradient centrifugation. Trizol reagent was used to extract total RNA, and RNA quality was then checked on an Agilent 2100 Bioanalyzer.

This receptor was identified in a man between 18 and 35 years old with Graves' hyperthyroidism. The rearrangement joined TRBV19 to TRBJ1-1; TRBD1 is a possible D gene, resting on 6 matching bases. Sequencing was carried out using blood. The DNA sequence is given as TGCGCCAGCAGCTTGCCCCAGGGGTCCACTGAAGCTTTCTTT. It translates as CASSLPQGSTEAFF.